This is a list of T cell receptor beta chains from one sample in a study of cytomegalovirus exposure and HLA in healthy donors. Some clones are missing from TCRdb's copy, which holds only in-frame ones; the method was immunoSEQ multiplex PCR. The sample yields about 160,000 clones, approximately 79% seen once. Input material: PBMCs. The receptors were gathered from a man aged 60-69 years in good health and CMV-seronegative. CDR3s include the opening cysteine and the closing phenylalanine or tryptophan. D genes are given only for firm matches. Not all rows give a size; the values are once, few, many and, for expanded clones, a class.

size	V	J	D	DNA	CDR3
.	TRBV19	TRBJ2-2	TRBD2	TGTGCCAGTAGTACGGGCGGGGGTCCCGGGGAGCTGTTTTTT	CASSTGGGPGELFF
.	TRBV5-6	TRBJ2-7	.	TGTGCCAGCAGCTTGTTACAGGCAGCATACGAGCAGTACTTC	CASSLLQAAYEQYF
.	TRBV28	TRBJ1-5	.	TGTGCCAGCAATCCTTTAGACAGGTTCAATCAGCCCCAGCATTTT	CASNPLDRFNQPQHF
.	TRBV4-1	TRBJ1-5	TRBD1	TGCGCCAGCAGCCAAGGACAGGGAGGAGGTCAGCCCCAGCATTTT	CASSQGQGGGQPQHF
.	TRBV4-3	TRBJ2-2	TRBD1	TGCGCCAGCAGCCGCAGGCGGGCCGAACAGGGGAGCACCGGGGAGCTGTTTTTT	CASSRRRAEQGSTGELFF
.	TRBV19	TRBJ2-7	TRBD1	TGTGCCAGTAGTATCCCGCGACAGGGCCCCTACGAGCAGTACTTC	CASSIPRQGPYEQYF
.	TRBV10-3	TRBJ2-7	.	TGTGCCATCAGTGAGTCGCGGGGTTTGGCAGGGGGTAATTACGAGCAGTACTTC	CAISESRGLAGGNYEQYF
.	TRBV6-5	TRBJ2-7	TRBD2	TGTGCCAGCAACTCGGGGGGGCCAGCCTACGAGCAGTACTTC	CASNSGGPAYEQYF
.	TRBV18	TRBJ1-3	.	TGTGCCAGCTCACGAAGCCCCGGAGTCGGTTACTATCGTGATTTT	CASSRSPGVGYYRDF
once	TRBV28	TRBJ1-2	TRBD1	TGTGCCAGCAGTCTGGGGACAGGACGTCTATGGAGCTACACCTTC	CASSLGTGRLWSYTF
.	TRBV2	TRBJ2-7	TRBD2	TGTGCCAGCAGTGAACTAGCGGGAGTTTCCGGTGGATACGAGCAGTACTTC	CASSELAGVSGGYEQYF
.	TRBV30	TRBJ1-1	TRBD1	TGTGCCTGGAGACGGGACAGCTTGAACACTGAAGCTTTCTTT	CAWRRDSLNTEAFF
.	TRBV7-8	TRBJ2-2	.	TGTGCCAGCAGCGCGCTGGGGGCTAACACCGGGGAGCTGTTTTTT	CASSALGANTGELFF
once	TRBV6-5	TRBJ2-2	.	TGTGCCAGCAGAAAGGGACAGAACACCGGGGAGCTGTTTTTT	CASRKGQNTGELFF
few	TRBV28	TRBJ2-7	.	TGTGCCAGCACCACCGGGACTCCTAAATCCTACGAGCAGTACTTC	CASTTGTPKSYEQYF
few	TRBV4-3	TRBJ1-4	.	TGCGCCAGCAGCCAAGGACCGCGGGGAGAGAATGAAAAACTGTTTTTT	CASSQGPRGENEKLFF
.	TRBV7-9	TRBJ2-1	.	TGTTCCAGCAGCTTAGGCCAGTTATACAATGAGCAGTTCTTC	CSSSLGQLYNEQFF
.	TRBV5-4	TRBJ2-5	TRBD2	TGTGCCAGCAGCGATCAGAGCGGGGAAGAGACCCAGTACTTC	CASSDQSGEETQYF
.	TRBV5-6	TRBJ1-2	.	TGTGCCAGCAGCCGCGGGGTGACCTATGGCTACACCTTC	CASSRGVTYGYTF
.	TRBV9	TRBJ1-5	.	TGTGCCAGCAGCGTAGAGGGGACATCCAATCAGCCCCAGCATTTT	CASSVEGTSNQPQHF
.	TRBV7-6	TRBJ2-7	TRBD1	TGTGCCAGCAGCTGGCAAGGACAGGGCTACGAGCAGTACTTC	CASSWQGQGYEQYF
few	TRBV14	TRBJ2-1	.	TGTGCCAGCAGCCAAGTTGTCGGGAGTTTTCAGTTCTTC	CASSQVVGSFQFF
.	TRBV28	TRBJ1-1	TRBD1	TGTGCCAGCAGCCACGACAGGGGTGGTGCGACTGAAGCTTTCTTT	CASSHDRGGATEAFF
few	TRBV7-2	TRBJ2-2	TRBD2	TGTGCCAGCAGCTTATTAGCGGGGACTAACACCGGGGAGCTGTTTTTT	CASSLLAGTNTGELFF
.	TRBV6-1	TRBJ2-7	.	TGTGCCAGCAGTGAAGCGGGCAGGAGGGGATACGAGCAGTACTTC	CASSEAGRRGYEQYF
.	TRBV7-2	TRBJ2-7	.	TGTGCCAGCAGCTTAGGTTTTCGGGAGTTCTACGAGCAGTACTTC	CASSLGFREFYEQYF
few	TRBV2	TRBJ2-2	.	TGTGCCAGCAGTCTCAGAAGCACCGGGGAGCTGTTTTTT	CASSLRSTGELFF
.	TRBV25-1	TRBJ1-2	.	TGTGCCAGCAGTGAACCGGGTTCAGACTATGGCTACACCTTC	CASSEPGSDYGYTF
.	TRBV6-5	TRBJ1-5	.	TGTGCCAGCAGTTCCCGGGATAGCAATCAGCCCCAGCATTTT	CASSSRDSNQPQHF
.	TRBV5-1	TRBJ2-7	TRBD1	TGCGCCAGCAGGCCGGGACAGGGTTACGAGCAGTACTTC	CASRPGQGYEQYF
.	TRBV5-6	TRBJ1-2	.	TGTGCCAGCAGCTTCAGGGTCTCCGCCTATGGCTACACCTTC	CASSFRVSAYGYTF
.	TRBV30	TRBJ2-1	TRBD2	TGTGCCTGGAGTGTACTTAGCGGGGGGGCGCGGGAGCAGTTCTTC	CAWSVLSGGAREQFF
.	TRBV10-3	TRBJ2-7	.	TGTGCCATCAGTGCCGGACGGGGAGTCTACGAGCAGTACTTC	CAISAGRGVYEQYF
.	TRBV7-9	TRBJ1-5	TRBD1	TGTGTTACGAGCACCACAGGGGGCGCGCCGGGCAATCAGCCCCAGCATTTT	CVTSTTGGAPGNQPQHF
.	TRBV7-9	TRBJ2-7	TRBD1	TGTGCCAGCGGCTTTACCGGGACAGGGGCCAACGAGCAGTACTTC	CASGFTGTGANEQYF
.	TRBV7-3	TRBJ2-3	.	TGTGCCAGCAGCTTAGAGGCCGTCCCAGATACGCAGTATTTT	CASSLEAVPDTQYF
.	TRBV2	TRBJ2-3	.	TGTGCCATTGGGGCTAGTACCACAGATACGCAGTATTTT	CAIGASTTDTQYF
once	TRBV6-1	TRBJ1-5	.	TGTGCCAGCAGTGGACGGGAGAATCAGCCCCAGCATTTT	CASSGRENQPQHF
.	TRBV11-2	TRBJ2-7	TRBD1	TGTGCCAGCAGCTTCGGACAGGGGAGCTCCTACGAGCAGTACTTC	CASSFGQGSSYEQYF
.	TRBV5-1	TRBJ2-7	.	TGCGCCAGCAGCTTAAACAGGGAAAACGAGCAGTACTTC	CASSLNRENEQYF
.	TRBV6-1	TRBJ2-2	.	TGTGCCAGCAGTGAAAACAGGGCGGGGGCCGGGGAGCTGTTTTTT	CASSENRAGAGELFF
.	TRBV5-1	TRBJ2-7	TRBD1	TGCGCCAGCAGCTTCAATCCGGGACAGGTGGACAACGAGCAGTACTTC	CASSFNPGQVDNEQYF
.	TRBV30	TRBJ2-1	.	TGTGCCTGGAGTGTTGGTACAGGGCGCTACAATGAGCAGTTCTTC	CAWSVGTGRYNEQFF
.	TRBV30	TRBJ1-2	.	TGTGCCTGGGGCTACGAGGATTGGAGCTACACCTTC	CAWGYEDWSYTF
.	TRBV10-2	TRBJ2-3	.	TGCGCCAGCAGTGAAGTACGAGCGGATACGCAGTATTTT	CASSEVRADTQYF
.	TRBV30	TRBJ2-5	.	TGTGCCTGGAGGAGGGTATCGGAGACCCAGTACTTC	CAWRRVSETQYF
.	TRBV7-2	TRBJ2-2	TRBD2	TGTGCCAGCAGCTTAGTCGCGGTTTCGGGAGGATTCACCGGGGAGCTGTTTTTT	CASSLVAVSGGFTGELFF
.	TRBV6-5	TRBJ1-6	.	TGTGCCAGCAGGCTCCGGGATAATTCACCCCTCCACTTT	CASRLRDNSPLHF
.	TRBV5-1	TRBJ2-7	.	TGCGCCAGCAGCTTGAGCAACGAGCAGTACTTC	CASSLSNEQYF
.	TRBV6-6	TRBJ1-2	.	TGTGCCAGCAGTTACTCGGGAGACTACACCTTC	CASSYSGDYTF
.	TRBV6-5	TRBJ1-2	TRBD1	TGTGCCAGCGGACCCCTCGGGGACAGGGGTTTTGGCTACACCTTC	CASGPLGDRGFGYTF
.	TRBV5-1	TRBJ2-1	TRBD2	TGCGCCAGCAGCTTGACCCTAGCGGGAGTTGGCGATGAGCAGTTCTTC	CASSLTLAGVGDEQFF
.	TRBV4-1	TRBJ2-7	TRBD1	TGCGCCAGCAGCCAAGAGGGACAGGGGGAACCCACTGGAGAGCAGTACTTC	CASSQEGQGEPTGEQYF
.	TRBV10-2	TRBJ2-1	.	TGCGCCAGCAGGGGCTCGATCTACAATGAGCAGTTCTTC	CASRGSIYNEQFF
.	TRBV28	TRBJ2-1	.	TGTGCCAGCAGTATTAGCGGAACCCACAATGAGCAGTTCTTC	CASSISGTHNEQFF
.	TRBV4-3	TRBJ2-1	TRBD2	TGCGCCAGCAGCCTACGACTAGCGGGCGCGTCGGGTGAGCAGTTCTTC	CASSLRLAGASGEQFF
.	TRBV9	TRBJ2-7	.	TGTGCCAGCAGCGTAGATGGGCAAGCCTACGAGCAGTACTTC	CASSVDGQAYEQYF
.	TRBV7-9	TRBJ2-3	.	TGTGCCAGCAGCTTAGGAGACGGGGGAAAGGCAGATACGCAGTATTTT	CASSLGDGGKADTQYF
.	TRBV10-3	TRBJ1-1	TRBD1	TGTGCCATCCTCGATACAGGGGACACTGAAGCTTTCTTT	CAILDTGDTEAFF
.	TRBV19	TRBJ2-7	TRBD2	TGTGCCAGTAGGAAGTCGGGAGGGCCTGGGGAGCAGTACTTC	CASRKSGGPGEQYF